The rows below give T cell receptor beta chains drawn from one sample of a study of Graves' ophthalmopathy and Graves' hyperthyroidism. MiXCR was run by TCRdb on the multiplex PCR reads, yielding one entry per CDR3 protein. The table shows about 240,000 distinct CDR3 sequences, with less than 55% occurring only once. The sample consisted of peripheral blood. The receptors here all came from an adult man with Graves' ophthalmopathy. Both conserved end residues are part of each CDR3.

J gene	V gene	CDR3 protein
TRBJ2-5	TRBV7-3	CASTSQQGSPETQYF
TRBJ1-4	TRBV20-1	CSAREPGKLFF
TRBJ2-2	TRBV29-1	CSVGGYGELFF
TRBJ1-5	TRBV20-1	CSARLGGGQPQHF
TRBJ1-2	TRBV9	CASSPATGGDYGYTF
TRBJ2-3	TRBV6-2/TRBV6-3	CASSPDPDTQYF
TRBJ2-5	TRBV12-3/TRBV12-4	CASSQVEIQYF
TRBJ2-7	TRBV12-5	CASGLGVSYEQYF
TRBJ1-2	TRBV15	CATSRDSGQLYGYTF
TRBJ1-2	TRBV12-3/TRBV12-4	CASTLGGRLYYTF
TRBJ2-7	TRBV19	CASGANSQGTYEQYF
TRBJ1-1	TRBV12-3/TRBV12-4	CASSQDSGQVNTEAFF
TRBJ2-7	TRBV10-3	CASSFGQGPREQYF
TRBJ2-7	TRBV9	CASSVGSGRAYEQYF
TRBJ1-2	TRBV12-3/TRBV12-4	CASSLRSDGNYGYTF
TRBJ1-4	TRBV7-9	CASSFSGPGEKLFF
TRBJ2-5	TRBV29-1	CSVEVAGDQETRYF
TRBJ1-2	TRBV2	CASSSTGYRDGYTF
TRBJ2-7	TRBV7-2	CASSLTSGGPYEQYF
TRBJ1-6	TRBV12-3/TRBV12-4	CASAPSHSPLHF
TRBJ2-1	TRBV29-1	CSGAGLGNEQFF
TRBJ1-1	TRBV29-1	CSVGLKWGNTEAFF
TRBJ1-2	TRBV4-1	CASSQVSKGLGYGYTF
TRBJ2-7	TRBV28	CASSLLSTTYEQYF
TRBJ1-1	TRBV5-1	CASSLKGVNTEAFF
TRBJ2-7	TRBV7-2	CASSLGQEPYEQYF
TRBJ1-6	TRBV5-1	CASSFGQGASPLHF
TRBJ2-7	TRBV7-2	CASSQYSGGVNEQYF
TRBJ1-5	TRBV12-3/TRBV12-4	CASSADRGFNQPQHF
TRBJ1-3	TRBV7-3	CASSAYRDSGNTIYF
TRBJ2-7	TRBV3-1	CASSQVREAPYEQYF
TRBJ1-2	TRBV12-3/TRBV12-4	CASRRDRVNYGYTF
TRBJ2-7	TRBV29-1	CSVDRTGPSYEQYF
TRBJ2-7	TRBV18	CASSPGHQTEQYF
TRBJ1-2	TRBV9	CASSVGDDYGYTF
TRBJ2-7	TRBV12-3/TRBV12-4	CASSLGLAVYEQYF
TRBJ1-1	TRBV29-1	CSSGDTEAFF
TRBJ2-2	TRBV7-6	CASLGQWGAGELFF
TRBJ1-2	TRBV5-1	CASSDHGQDGGYTF
TRBJ1-1	TRBV20-1	CSARDPGGVTEAFF
.	TRBV9	CASSLLTGETQYF
TRBJ2-5	TRBV10-2	CASSDQGFRETQYF
TRBJ1-2	TRBV27	CASSMGPPGYGYTF
TRBJ1-5	TRBV2	CASSPRQDQPQHF
TRBJ2-5	TRBV20-1	CSARDMTRGETQYF
TRBJ1-2	TRBV7-3	CASTGGDGHAF
TRBJ2-7	TRBV10-2	CASRDSGLFHEQYF
TRBJ2-7	TRBV12-3/TRBV12-4	CASSFPGTLSYEQYF
TRBJ1-6	TRBV10-3	CASIPAADSPLHF
TRBJ1-5	TRBV9	CASSVDGQSNQPQHF
TRBJ1-6	TRBV20-1	CSASGDSNSPLHF
TRBJ2-2	TRBV9	CASSFERRDGELFF
TRBJ1-6	TRBV7-2	CASSLTGRGKNSPLHF
TRBJ2-5	TRBV10-2	CASRPGTGLGTQYF
TRBJ2-7	TRBV29-1	CSVARTGGHEQYF